This T cell receptor beta chain stems from a study of CD8 T cell repertoires and HIV-1 epitope variants. Measured with immunoSEQ multiplex PCR; TCRdb has only the in-frame clones, and not every one. The data show roughly 5,000 clones, roughly two thirds seen once. A remark on this clone: Its antigen remains unknown.

The V gene's germline CDR1 is SQVTM and CDR2 ANQGSEA. V gave up 4 bases and J gave up 6 bases, with 13 bases separating them. The CDR3 has 13 amino acids. The sequenced sample was cultured CD8+ T cells derived from PBMCs. This TCR was recovered from a male donor with HIV. The V gene is TRBV29-1, the J gene TRBJ2-1; tentative D call: TRBD1 (6 bases). The DNA for the CDR3 is TGCAGCGTTGTCCACAGGGACGGCAATGAGCAGTTCTTC. This sequence encodes CSVVHRDGNEQFF.